Following are 8 T cell receptor beta chains from one sample sequenced in a study of blood T cell repertoires in COVID-19. Profiled with immunoSEQ multiplex PCR; TCRdb holds only in-frame clones, not every one. This sample has approximately 300,000 clones, with around 86% found just once. The sample comprised PBMCs or T cells enriched from blood (not recorded which). These TCRs come from a woman younger than 35 who had recovered from COVID-19.

Here the CDR3 DNA reads TGTGCCAGCAGCGCCGGGTCTACCTTATCGGCCCAGCATTTT. It encodes CASSAGSTLSAQHF. This chain joins TRBV2 and TRBJ1-5; the D is unclear. V was shortened by 6 bases and J by 11 bases, with 20 bases between the two germline ends. The germline V gene encodes CDR1 SNHLY and CDR2 FYNNEI. The CDR3 is 14 residues long.

The chain is built from TRBV9 and TRBJ1-3, with 9 bases fitting TRBD1. In germline, CDR1 is SGDLS, CDR2 YYNGEE. V dropped 3 bases and J dropped 4; count of bases not matched to a gene: 8. The CDR3 covers 16 residues. The CDR3 loop reads CASSGTRDRAGNTIYF. The CDR3 DNA follows: TGTGCCAGCAGCGGGACCCGGGACAGGGCCGGAAACACCATATATTTT.

The chain uses TRBV5-1 and TRBJ2-1; 10 positions match TRBD2. Germline V gene data show CDR1 as SGHRS and CDR2 as YFSETQ. The J segment lost 8 bases and the V segment lost 0 bases, leaving 2 bases of the junction unmatched. This CDR3 has 14 amino acids. Written as DNA, the CDR3 is TGCGCCAGCAGCTTGGCTAGCGGGGGCGATGAGCAGTTCTTC. It codes for CASSLASGGDEQFF.

The table lists this clone with a count of one. The rearrangement uses TRBV6-1 and TRBJ2-2; D possibly corresponds to TRBD2 (5 bases). V shed 4 bases and J shed 1 base, with 13 bases lying between them. Per germline, CDR1 MNHNS and CDR2 SASEGT. This CDR3 spans 16 amino acids. The CDR3 sequence is CASSGLGGWNTGELFF. The CDR3, as DNA: TGTGCCAGCAGTGGGCTAGGAGGTTGGAACACCGGGGAGCTGTTTTTT.

The chain links TRBV19 to TRBJ2-7; 7 positions match TRBD2. This CDR3 comprises 16 residues. Germline assignment: CDR1 LNHDA and CDR2 SQIVND (reference sequence). Trimming removed 3 bases from V and 7 bases from J; junction bases left unmatched: 15. The CDR3 DNA reads as TGTGCCAGTAGTATCCCTATGAGCGGGAACGAGGGTGAGCAGTACTTC. It specifies CASSIPMSGNEGEQYF.

The rearrangement joins TRBV11-3 to TRBJ2-1, with 11 positions matching TRBD2. The V gene end was trimmed by 1 base and the J gene end by 0 bases; junction bases not matched to a gene: 5. This CDR3 is built from 18 residues. The germline V gene has CDR1 SGHNT and CDR2 YENEEA. DNA of the CDR3: TGTGCCAGCAGCTTAGGGACTAGCGGGCCTAGCTCCTACAATGAGCAGTTCTTC. Protein sequence: CASSLGTSGPSSYNEQFF.

The chain couples TRBV11-3 to TRBJ1-5; D not resolved. In germline, CDR1 is SGHNT, CDR2 YENEEA. V lost 5 bases, J lost 6 bases, and 8 bases lay in between. The CDR3 loop spans 12 amino acids. The CDR3 spells CASSQAIQPQHF. In nucleotides, the CDR3 is TGTGCCAGCAGCCAGGCTATTCAGCCCCAGCATTTT.

This rearrangement joins TRBV19 to TRBJ2-5, with TRBD1 identical over 9 bases. The CDR3 has 18 residues. Germline lookup yields CDR1 LNHDA and CDR2 SQIVND (reference sequence). V gave up 5 bases and J gave up 4 bases; unmatched junction bases: 17. Here the CDR3 reads CASSSWYNRDRVGETQYF. DNA for the CDR3: TGTGCCAGTAGTTCCTGGTACAACCGGGACAGGGTTGGAGAGACCCAGTACTTC.